This T cell receptor (beta chain) stems from a study of T cells after yellow fever vaccination. For the study at large: Fractions of limited cellularity were prepared by means of SMART-Seq v4 Ultra Low Input.

This CDR3 contains 15 residues. V dropped 3 bases and J dropped 10; count of bases not matched to a gene: 8. Germline values: CDR1 MDHEN, CDR2 SYDVKM. Study outcomes and limitations: It was the secondary response that reached its peak faster, day 5 versus 15, but it was weaker. Booster sampling recovered most clones from primary vaccination (approximately 97% CD4, around 88% CD8).

A word on this clonotype: Antigen specificity is unknown.

UMIs and a universal primer site were added when TCR cDNA was made by 5'RACE template switching. TCRdb called the 5' RACE reads again in MiXCR, with one record for every CDR3 protein. The sample has about 430,000 distinct CDR3 sequences; about 19% are singletons. The receptor was isolated from a man younger than 30 who received the YFV17D yellow fever vaccine. The chain has TRBV28 and TRBJ1-6; 8 bases align to TRBD1. This specimen consisted of PBMCs, obtained before the yellow fever booster vaccination. CDR3 DNA sequence: TGTGCCAGCAGTTTCAGCGGACAGGGCAAGTCACCCCTCCACTTT. It is translated as CASSFSGQGKSPLHF.